The entry that follows covers one T cell receptor beta chain sequence. Its antigen is unknown. Using immunoSEQ multiplex PCR, the repertoire was profiled, and TCRdb retains in-frame clones only, with some absent. The data hold approximately 65,000 clones, with approximately 80% observed a single time. These data originate in a study of T cell responses to AZD1222 COVID-19 vaccine. Regarding the study as a whole: Females made up more of the donors, who were largely white British, and clonal diversity may have come out too low. Spike-specific TCR repertoires showed rising breadth and depth after two AZD1222 doses.

This receptor was obtained from an adult in good health. The input for sequencing was peripheral blood, taken on day 0 of AZD1222 vaccination.

The CDR3 nucleotides are TGTGCCAGCAGCTCGGGGCAGAACTATGGCTACACCTTC. Translated, it gives CASSSGQNYGYTF. The chain joins TRBV11-2 to TRBJ1-2; tentative D call: TRBD1 (5 bases). CDR1 SGHAT and CDR2 FQNNGV come from the germline V gene. CDR3 length: 13 residues. V lost 4 bases and J lost 2, with 8 bases in between.